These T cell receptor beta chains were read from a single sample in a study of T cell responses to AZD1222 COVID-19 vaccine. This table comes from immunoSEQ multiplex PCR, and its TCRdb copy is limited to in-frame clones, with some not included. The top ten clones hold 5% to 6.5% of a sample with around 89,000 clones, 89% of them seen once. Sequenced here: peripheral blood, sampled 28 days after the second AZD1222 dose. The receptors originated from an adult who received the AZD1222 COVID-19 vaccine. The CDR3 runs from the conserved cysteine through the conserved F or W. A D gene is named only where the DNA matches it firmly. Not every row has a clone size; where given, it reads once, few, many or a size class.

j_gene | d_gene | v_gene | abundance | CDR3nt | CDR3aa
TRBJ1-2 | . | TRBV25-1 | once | TGTGCCAGCAGTGCCGACCCCGCTATGGGCTACACCTTC | CASSADPAMGYTF
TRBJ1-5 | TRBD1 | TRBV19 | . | TGTGCCAGTAGTATCGTGAGGGGGCGTGAGCCCCAGCATTTT | CASSIVRGREPQHF
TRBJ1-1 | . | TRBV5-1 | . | TGCGCCAGCAGCTTGGGGACAGTGGCTGAAGCTTTCTTT | CASSLGTVAEAFF
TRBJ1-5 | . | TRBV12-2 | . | TGTGCAAGTCGCTCCCTTCCGGGTACAGATAGCAATCAGCCCCAGCATTTT | CASRSLPGTDSNQPQHF
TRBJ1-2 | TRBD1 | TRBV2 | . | TGTGCCAGCAGGGACAGGGGCTATGGCTACACCTTC | CASRDRGYGYTF
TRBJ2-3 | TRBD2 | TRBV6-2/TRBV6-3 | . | TGTGCCAGCAGTTACGATTGGGCGGGAGGCGCAGATACGCAGTATTTT | CASSYDWAGGADTQYF
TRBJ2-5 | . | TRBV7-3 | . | TGTGCCAGCAGCTTCCCCGGGGAGTCTGAGACCCAGTACTTC | CASSFPGESETQYF
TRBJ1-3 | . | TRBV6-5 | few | TGTGCCAGCAAGAGTCCACTTTTCTCTGGAAACACCATATATTTT | CASKSPLFSGNTIYF
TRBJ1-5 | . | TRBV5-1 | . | TGCGCCAGCAGCGCCGGGACAAATCAGCCCCAGCATTTT | CASSAGTNQPQHF
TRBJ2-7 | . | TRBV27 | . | TGTGCCAGCAGTTTAGAGCCTCAAACCTACGAGCAGTACTTC | CASSLEPQTYEQYF
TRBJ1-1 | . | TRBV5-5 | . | TGTGCCAGCAGCTCGGACCCGTACACTGAAGCTTTCTTT | CASSSDPYTEAFF
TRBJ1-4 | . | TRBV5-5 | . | TGTGCCAGCAGCTTCTTCTTGGGGTACGAAAAACTGTTTTTT | CASSFFLGYEKLFF
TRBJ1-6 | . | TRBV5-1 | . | TGCGCCAGCAAGGAGGGGGGAAGTAATTCACCCCTCCACTTT | CASKEGGSNSPLHF
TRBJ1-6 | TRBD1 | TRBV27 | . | TGTGCCAGCAGTCGCGGGACAGGGAAAGAATCACCCCTCCACTTT | CASSRGTGKESPLHF
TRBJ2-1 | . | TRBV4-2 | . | TGTGCCAGCAGCCAAGAACCGGGGATCTCCTACAATGAGCAGTTCTTC | CASSQEPGISYNEQFF
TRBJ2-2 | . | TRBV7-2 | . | TGTGCCAGCAGCTTAGGGTATCGCACCGGGGAGCTGTTTTTT | CASSLGYRTGELFF
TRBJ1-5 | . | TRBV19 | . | TGTGCCAGTAGTTTGGCGGGGCCGAATCAGCCCCAGCATTTT | CASSLAGPNQPQHF